One TCR beta chain is described in this entry. The data were taken from a study of preoperative IRX-2 immunotherapy in early breast cancer. Germline loops: CDR1 SGHNT, CDR2 YENEEA. CDR3 length: 16 amino acids. J was trimmed by 7 bases and V by 4 bases; bases with no gene match: 13. Treatment: preoperative locoregional IRX-2 cytokine immunotherapy. Patients received preoperative, locoregional IRX-2 cytokine immunotherapy in a phase Ib study. The method was immunoSEQ multiplex PCR; TCRdb's version includes in-frame clones alone and lacks a portion of them. The table shows fewer than 5,000 clones, with around 69% occurring only once.

The sample was tumor tissue, taken after IRX-2 immunotherapy. The TCR sequence derives from a human donor with breast cancer. The V call is TRBV11-3, the J call TRBJ2-1, with TRBD2 matching over 7 bases. The CDR3 region has the DNA TGTGCCAGCAGCTCACCGACTATGGGAGGGAGGAATGAGCAGTTCTTC. Translation gives CASSSPTMGGRNEQFF.